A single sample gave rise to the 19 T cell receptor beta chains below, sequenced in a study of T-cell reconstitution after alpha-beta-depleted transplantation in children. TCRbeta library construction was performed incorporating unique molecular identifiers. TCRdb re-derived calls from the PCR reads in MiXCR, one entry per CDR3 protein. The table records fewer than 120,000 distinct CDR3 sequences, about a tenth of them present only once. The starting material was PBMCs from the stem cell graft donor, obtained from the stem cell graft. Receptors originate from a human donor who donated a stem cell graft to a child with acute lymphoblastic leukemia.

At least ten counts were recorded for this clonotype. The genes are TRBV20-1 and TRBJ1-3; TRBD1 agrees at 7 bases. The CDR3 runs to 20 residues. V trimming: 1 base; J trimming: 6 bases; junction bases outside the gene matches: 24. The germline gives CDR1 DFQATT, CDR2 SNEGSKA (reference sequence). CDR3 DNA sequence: TGCAGTGCTAGAGCCGGGACAGAGACATGGACTACCATTGCGGAAAACACCATATATTTT. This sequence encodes CSARAGTETWTTIAENTIYF.

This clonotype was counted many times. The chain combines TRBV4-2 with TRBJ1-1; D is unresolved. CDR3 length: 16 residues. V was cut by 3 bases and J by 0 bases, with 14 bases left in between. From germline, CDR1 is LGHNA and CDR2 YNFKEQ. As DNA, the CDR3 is TGTGCCAGCAGCCAGGGATGGACGGGAGTGAACACTGAAGCTTTCTTT. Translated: CASSQGWTGVNTEAFF.

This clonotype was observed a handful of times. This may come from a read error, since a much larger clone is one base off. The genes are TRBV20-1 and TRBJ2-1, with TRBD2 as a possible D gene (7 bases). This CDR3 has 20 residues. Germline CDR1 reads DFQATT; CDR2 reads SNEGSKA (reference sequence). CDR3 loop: CCARRRGAWKTSVHYNEQFF. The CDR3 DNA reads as TGCTGTGCTAGACGGAGGGGGGCCTGGAAAACTAGCGTCCACTACAATGAGCAGTTCTTC.

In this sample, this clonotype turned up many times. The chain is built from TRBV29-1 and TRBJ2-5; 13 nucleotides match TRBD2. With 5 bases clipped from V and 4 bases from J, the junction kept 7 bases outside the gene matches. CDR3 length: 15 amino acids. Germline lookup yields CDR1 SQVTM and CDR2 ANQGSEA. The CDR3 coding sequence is TGCAGCGTTAAAGGACTAGCGGGAGTTTCAGAGACCCAGTACTTC. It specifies CSVKGLAGVSETQYF.

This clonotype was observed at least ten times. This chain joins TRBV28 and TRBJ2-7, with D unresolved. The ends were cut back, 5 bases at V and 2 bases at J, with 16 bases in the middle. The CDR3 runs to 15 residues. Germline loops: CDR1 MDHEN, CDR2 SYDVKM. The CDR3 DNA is TGTGCCAGCAGTCTCTGGGGTACCCGAACCTACGAGCAGTACTTC. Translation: CASSLWGTRTYEQYF.

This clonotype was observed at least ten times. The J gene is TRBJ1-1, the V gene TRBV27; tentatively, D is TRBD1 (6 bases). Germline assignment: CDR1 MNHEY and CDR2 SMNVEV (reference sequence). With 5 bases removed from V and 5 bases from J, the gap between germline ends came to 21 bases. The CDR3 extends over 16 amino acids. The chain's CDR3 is CASSRLQGYTKTEAFF. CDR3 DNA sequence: TGTGCCAGCAGTAGGTTACAGGGTTATACGAAGACTGAAGCTTTCTTT.

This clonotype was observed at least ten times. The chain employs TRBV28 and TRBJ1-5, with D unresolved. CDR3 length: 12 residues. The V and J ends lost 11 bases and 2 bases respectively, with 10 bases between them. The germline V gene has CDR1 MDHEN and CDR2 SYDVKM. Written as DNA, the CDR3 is TGTGCCGGCAACCGTGGCAATCAGCCCCAGCATTTT. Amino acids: CAGNRGNQPQHF.

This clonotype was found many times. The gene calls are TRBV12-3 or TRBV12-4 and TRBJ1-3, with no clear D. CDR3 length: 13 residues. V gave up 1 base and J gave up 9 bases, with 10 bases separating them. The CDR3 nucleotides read TGTGCCAGCAGTTTAGGGTACGGAGGCACCATATATTTT. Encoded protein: CASSLGYGGTIYF.

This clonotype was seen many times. CDR3 nucleotide sequence: TGTGCCAGCAGCGTAGCGGAGGCGGGCACAGATACGCAGTATTTT. Its translation: CASSVAEAGTDTQYF. The chain links TRBV9 to TRBJ2-3; tentative D call: TRBD2 (5 bases). Per germline, CDR1 SGDLS and CDR2 YYNGEE. V was trimmed by 0 bases and J by 1 base, leaving 9 bases between them. The CDR3 loop spans 15 amino acids. Complete variable domain (other parts from reference TRBV9 and TRBJ2-3): DSGVTQTPKHLITATGQRVTLRCSPRSGDLSVYWYQQSLDQGLQFLIQYYNGEERAKGNILERFSAQQFPDLHSELNLSSLELGDSALYFCASSVAEAGTDTQYFGPGTRLTVL.

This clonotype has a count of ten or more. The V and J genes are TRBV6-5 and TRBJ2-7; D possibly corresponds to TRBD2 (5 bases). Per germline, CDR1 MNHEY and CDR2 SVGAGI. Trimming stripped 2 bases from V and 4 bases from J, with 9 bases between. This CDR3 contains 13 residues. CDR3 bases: TGTGCCAGCAGTTACCGCCGGGGATACGAGCAGTACTTC. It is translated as CASSYRRGYEQYF.

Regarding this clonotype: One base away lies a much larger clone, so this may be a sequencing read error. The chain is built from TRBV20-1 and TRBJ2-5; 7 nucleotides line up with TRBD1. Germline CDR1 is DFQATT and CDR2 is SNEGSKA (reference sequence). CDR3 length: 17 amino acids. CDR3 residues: CSARDLSWLQGEETRYF. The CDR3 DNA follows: TGCAGTGCTAGAGATCTCTCCTGGCTTCAGGGGGAAGAGACCCGGTACTTC.

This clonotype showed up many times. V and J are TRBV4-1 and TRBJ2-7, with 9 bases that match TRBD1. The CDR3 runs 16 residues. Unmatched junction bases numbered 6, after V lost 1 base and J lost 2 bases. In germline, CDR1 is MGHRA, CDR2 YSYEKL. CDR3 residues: CASSQGEGQGTYEQYF. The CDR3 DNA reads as TGCGCCAGCAGCCAAGGAGAGGGACAGGGAACCTACGAGCAGTACTTC.

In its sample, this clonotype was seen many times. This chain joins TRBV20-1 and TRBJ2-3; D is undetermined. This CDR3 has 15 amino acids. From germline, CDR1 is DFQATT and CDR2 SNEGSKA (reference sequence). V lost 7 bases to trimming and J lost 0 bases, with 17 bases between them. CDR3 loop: CSVPNLVSSTDTQYF. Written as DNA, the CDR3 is TGCAGTGTACCTAACCTAGTCTCTAGCACAGATACGCAGTATTTT.

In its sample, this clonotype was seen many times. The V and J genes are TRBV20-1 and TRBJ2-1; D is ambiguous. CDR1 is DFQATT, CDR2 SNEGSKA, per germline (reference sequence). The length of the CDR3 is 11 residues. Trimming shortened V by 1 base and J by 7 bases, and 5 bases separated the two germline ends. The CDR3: CSARVGNEQFF. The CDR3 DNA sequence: TGCAGTGCTAGAGTCGGAAATGAGCAGTTCTTC.

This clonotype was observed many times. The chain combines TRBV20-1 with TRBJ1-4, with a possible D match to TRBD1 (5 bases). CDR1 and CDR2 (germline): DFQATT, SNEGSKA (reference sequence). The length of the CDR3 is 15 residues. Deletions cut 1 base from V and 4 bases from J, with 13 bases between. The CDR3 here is CSARVTGTGNEKLFF. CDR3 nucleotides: TGCAGTGCTAGAGTTACCGGGACCGGTAATGAAAAACTGTTTTTT.

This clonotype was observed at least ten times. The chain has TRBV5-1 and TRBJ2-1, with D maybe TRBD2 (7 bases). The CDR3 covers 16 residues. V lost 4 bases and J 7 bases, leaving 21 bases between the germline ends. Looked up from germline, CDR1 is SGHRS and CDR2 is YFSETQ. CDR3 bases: TGCGCCAGCAGCGCGCTTGGGGGCGGGAGTCCAAATGAGCAGTTCTTC. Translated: CASSALGGGSPNEQFF.

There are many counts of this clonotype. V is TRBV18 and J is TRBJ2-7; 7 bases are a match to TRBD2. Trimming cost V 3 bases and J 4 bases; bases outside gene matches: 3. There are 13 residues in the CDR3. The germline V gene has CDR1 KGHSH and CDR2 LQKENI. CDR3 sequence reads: CASSPGTKYEQYF. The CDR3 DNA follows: TGTGCCAGCTCACCTGGGACTAAATACGAGCAGTACTTC.

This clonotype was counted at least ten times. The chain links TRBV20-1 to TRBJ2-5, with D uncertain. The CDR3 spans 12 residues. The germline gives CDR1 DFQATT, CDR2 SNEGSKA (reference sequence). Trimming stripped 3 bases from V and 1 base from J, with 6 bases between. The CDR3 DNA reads TGCAGTGCTAGCAACAGCCAAGAGACCCAGTACTTC. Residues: CSASNSQETQYF.

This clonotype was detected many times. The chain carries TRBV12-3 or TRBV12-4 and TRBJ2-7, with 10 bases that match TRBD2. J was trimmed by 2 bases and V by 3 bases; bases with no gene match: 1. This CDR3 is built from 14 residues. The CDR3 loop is CASSFLAGAYEQYF. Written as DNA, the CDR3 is TGTGCCAGCAGTTTCCTAGCGGGGGCCTACGAGCAGTACTTC.